These 27 T cell receptor beta chains came from one sample sequenced in a study of blood T cell repertoires in COVID-19. The method was immunoSEQ multiplex PCR; TCRdb's version includes in-frame clones alone and lacks a portion of them. This table holds around 130,000 clones, approximately 84% found once. Sequencing was performed on peripheral blood. The receptors shown here come from a human donor in a cohort sampled during active COVID-19.

This clone was recorded a few times. The rearrangement joins TRBV19 to TRBJ1-5; possible D gene TRBD1, 5 bases. The CDR3 has 13 residues. The V end lost 10 bases, the J end lost 1 base, and 11 bases lay between the germline ends. The germline V gene has CDR1 LNHDA and CDR2 SQIVND (reference sequence). The CDR3 reads CATQGTSNQPQHF. The DNA for the CDR3 is TGTGCCACTCAGGGTACCAGCAATCAGCCCCAGCATTTT.

The chain combines TRBV2 with TRBJ2-5; D is unresolved. V was shortened by 10 bases and J by 5 bases, with 11 bases between the two germline ends. The CDR3 loop spans 11 amino acids. CDR1 is SNHLY and CDR2 is FYNNEI in the germline V gene. The CDR3 region has the DNA TGTGCCATCCTCGTTGCGGAGACCCAGTACTTC. Protein product: CAILVAETQYF. The full variable domain, its missing parts supplied by reference TRBV2 and TRBJ2-5, is EPEVTQTPSHQVTQMGQEVILRCVPISNHLYFYWYRQILGQKVEFLVSFYNNEISEKSEIFDDQFSVERPDGSNFTLKIRSTKLEDSAMYFCAILVAETQYFGPGTRLLVL.

The rearrangement uses TRBV10-2 and TRBJ2-2; a weak D match, TRBD1 (6 bases). With 4 bases removed from V and 6 bases from J, the gap between germline ends came to 15 bases. The CDR3 extends over 15 amino acids. The germline V gene has CDR1 WSHSY and CDR2 SAAADI. CDR3 region: CASSGSGVVSGELFF. The CDR3 DNA follows: TGCGCCAGCAGTGGTTCAGGGGTAGTGTCCGGGGAGCTGTTTTTT.

CDR3 region: CASSLRGGAGDTQYF. CDR3 nucleotide sequence: TGTGCCAGCAGCTTACGTGGGGGGGCCGGAGATACGCAGTATTTT. The V and J genes are TRBV7-6 and TRBJ2-3, with D tentatively TRBD2 (7 bases). V was pared by 2 bases and J by 5 bases, with 14 bases between. CDR1 and CDR2 from the germline V gene are SGHVS and FNYEAQ. This CDR3 has 15 amino acids.

The V gene is TRBV18, the J gene TRBJ2-7, with D unresolved. Germline V gene lookup returns CDR1 KGHSH and CDR2 LQKENI. Between the trimmed V and J ends, which lost 5 bases and 4 bases, there was a span of 6 bases. This CDR3 is built from 11 residues. The CDR3 spells CASSSQYEQYF. For the CDR3, the DNA is TGTGCCAGCTCATCCCAGTACGAGCAGTACTTC.

This clone was seen more than once but under ten times. The chain recombines TRBV3-1 (or the pseudogene TRBV3-2) with TRBJ2-1; 11 bases match TRBD1. The CDR3 contains 14 residues. From germline, CDR1 is LGHDT and CDR2 YNNKEL (reference sequence). The V and J ends lost 7 bases and 4 bases, in that order; junction bases with no gene match: 3. CDR3 loop: CASTRDRGYNEQFF. CDR3 nucleotides: TGTGCCAGCACCCGGGACAGGGGGTACAATGAGCAGTTCTTC.

A note on this clone: The junction and the germline gene differ at one end; a read error may be behind it. The chain uses TRBV6-5 and TRBJ1-2, with 8 bases aligning to TRBD1. CDR1 and CDR2 (germline): MNHEY, SVGAGI. The CDR3 spans 12 residues. DNA for the CDR3: TGTGCCAGCAGTCCACCGGACAGGGTCTTAGCCTTC. Amino acids: CASSPPDRVLAF.

The J gene is TRBJ1-1, the V gene TRBV12-5; TRBD1 matches at 10 bases. The CDR3 has 14 residues. CDR1 and CDR2 from the germline V gene are LGHNT and FRNRAP. The V and J ends lost 3 bases and 4 bases, in that order; junction bases with no gene match: 2. This chain's CDR3 is CASGLRDRGTEAFF. As DNA, the CDR3 is TGTGCTAGTGGTTTACGGGACAGGGGCACTGAAGCTTTCTTT.

The gene calls are TRBV5-6 and TRBJ2-7, with D possibly TRBD1 on 5 matching bases. This CDR3 contains 12 residues. The V end lost 4 bases, the J end lost 7 bases, and 12 bases lay between the germline ends. Germline loops: CDR1 SGHDT, CDR2 YYEEEE. The CDR3 nucleotides read TGTGCCAGCAGCCTCCGTTCAGGGGAGCAGTACTTC. Its translation: CASSLRSGEQYF.

This clone has only one observation. The chain couples TRBV10-2 to TRBJ2-1, with 16 nucleotides matching TRBD2. The germline CDR1 and CDR2 sequences are WSHSY and SAAADI. This CDR3 region has 14 residues. Trimming took 8 bases from V and 9 from J; bases not matched to a gene: 4. CDR3 bases: TGCGCCAGCGGGACTAGCGGGGGGGCCACTGAGCAGTTCTTC. It encodes CASGTSGGATEQFF.

This clone showed up just a few times. The V call is TRBV7-9, the J call TRBJ1-4; the match to TRBD1 covers 7 bases. There are 15 residues in the CDR3. The V gene end was trimmed by 2 bases and the J gene end by 10 bases; junction bases not matched to a gene: 10. Looked up from germline, CDR1 is SEHNR and CDR2 is FQNEAQ (reference sequence). Here the CDR3 reads CASSLIQGVGGKLFF. The CDR3 region has the DNA TGTGCCAGCAGCTTAATCCAGGGGGTAGGCGGAAAACTGTTTTTT.

The chain combines TRBV19 with TRBJ1-4; D perhaps matches TRBD1 (5 bases). With 3 bases removed from V and 14 bases from J, the gap between germline ends came to 16 bases. Germline V gene lookup returns CDR1 LNHDA and CDR2 SQIVND (reference sequence). The CDR3 has 13 amino acids. The CDR3 region has the DNA TGTGCCAGTAGTATGGGGCAGGGCCGCTATCTGTTTTTT. It specifies CASSMGQGRYLFF.

This chain uses TRBV9 with TRBJ1-3, with TRBD1 matching 8 bases. With 4 bases clipped from V and 0 bases from J, the junction kept 6 bases outside the gene matches. The CDR3 has 16 amino acids. The germline gives CDR1 SGDLS, CDR2 YYNGEE. In nucleotides, the CDR3 is TGTGCCAGCAGCCCCCGACAGGGGTCCTCTGGAAACACCATATATTTT. This translates into CASSPRQGSSGNTIYF.

The chain employs TRBV20-1 and TRBJ1-1; D is ambiguous. V gave up 0 bases and J gave up 7 bases, with 6 bases separating them. Germline V gene lookup returns CDR1 DFQATT and CDR2 SNEGSKA (reference sequence). The CDR3 consists of 11 residues. The CDR3 bases are TGCAGTGCTAGAGATAAGCTTGAAGCTTTCTTT. Protein sequence: CSARDKLEAFF.

The chain is built from TRBV30 and TRBJ1-5; maybe TRBD1 (6 bases). This CDR3 comprises 15 residues. Germline loops: CDR1 GTSNPN, CDR2 SVGIG (reference sequence). Trimming left V 0 bases short and J 7 bases short, with 16 bases between. Written as DNA, the CDR3 is TGTGCCTGGAGTGTACCAGGGGTTATTGTGCAGCCCCAGCATTTT. This encodes CAWSVPGVIVQPQHF. The full variable domain, completed using reference TRBV30 and TRBJ1-5, is SQTIHQWPATLVQPVGSPLSLECTVEGTSNPNLYWYRQAAGRGLQLLFYSVGIGQISSEVPQNLSASRPQDRQFILSSKKLLLSDSGFYLCAWSVPGVIVQPQHFGDGTRLSIL.

The chain couples TRBV18 to TRBJ1-1; D is possibly TRBD1 (6 bases). V was shortened by 6 bases and J by 6 bases, with 17 bases between the two germline ends. Germline V CDR1 and CDR2: KGHSH, LQKENI. There are 14 residues in the CDR3. CDR3 in DNA: TGTGCCAGCTCTCGGACAGCGGTTAGCGCTGAAGCTTTCTTT. Its protein is CASSRTAVSAEAFF.

This sequence joins TRBV25-1 and TRBJ2-3; D may be TRBD2 (6 bases). The V end was cut by 3 bases, the J end by 6 bases, with 19 bases between. Germline V gives CDR1 MGHDK, CDR2 SYGVNS. This CDR3 is 16 amino acids long. Here the CDR3 DNA reads TGTGCCAGCAGTGATCCTATTACTGGGGGGACTGATACGCAGTATTTT. This sequence encodes CASSDPITGGTDTQYF.

This chain links TRBV7-9 with TRBJ1-6; perhaps TRBD1 as D (6 bases). The germline gives CDR1 SEHNR, CDR2 FQNEAQ (reference sequence). Trimming shortened V by 2 bases and J by 0 bases, and 14 bases separated the two germline ends. The CDR3 has 18 residues. The CDR3 coding sequence is TGTGCCAGCAGCTTAAGGGGGTCCCAGGGCTCCTATAATTCACCCCTCCACTTT. The encoded protein is CASSLRGSQGSYNSPLHF.

In this sample, this clone turned up a few times. The chain employs TRBV19 and TRBJ1-6; maybe TRBD1 (6 bases). The CDR3 totals 15 residues. The germline V and J ends were trimmed by 6 bases and 7 bases, with 16 bases remaining between them. The germline V gene encodes CDR1 LNHDA and CDR2 SQIVND (reference sequence). DNA of the CDR3: TGTGCCAGTAGCGCAGGAGGGAGGGGGAATTCACCCCTCCACTTT. It specifies CASSAGGRGNSPLHF.

The V call is TRBV11-2, the J call TRBJ2-7, with 7 bases fitting TRBD2. This CDR3 comprises 13 residues. After removal of 3 bases from V and 7 bases from J, the junction contained 6 bases not matched to a gene. Germline V lookup: CDR1 SGHAT, CDR2 FQNNGV. The CDR3 is CASSLGGIGEQYF. DNA of the CDR3: TGTGCCAGCAGCTTGGGGGGGATAGGAGAGCAGTACTTC.

The chain couples TRBV7-9 to TRBJ1-1, with a weak D call TRBD1 (6 bases). Per germline, CDR1 SEHNR and CDR2 FQNEAQ (reference sequence). CDR3 length: 13 residues. Trimming stripped 1 base from V and 5 bases from J, with 8 bases between. The CDR3 sequence: CASSLEGETEAFF. CDR3 DNA sequence: TGTGCCAGCAGCTTAGAGGGGGAGACTGAAGCTTTCTTT.

The chain couples TRBV5-1 to TRBJ2-3; 9 bases line up with TRBD2. The CDR3 is 17 amino acids. Trimming cost V 0 bases and J 5 bases; bases outside gene matches: 10. Germline CDR1 SGHRS, CDR2 YFSETQ. The CDR3 loop is CASSLAASGAPGDTQYF. CDR3 coding DNA: TGCGCCAGCAGCTTGGCGGCTAGCGGGGCCCCGGGAGATACGCAGTATTTT.

The V call is TRBV3-1 (or the pseudogene TRBV3-2), the J call TRBJ2-3, with 10 bases aligning to TRBD2. The V gene's germline CDR1 is LGHDT and CDR2 YNNKEL (reference sequence). V trimming: 1 base; J trimming: 2 bases; junction bases outside the gene matches: 6. This CDR3 comprises 17 residues. CDR3 bases: TGTGCCAGCAGCCAAGTAGCCACTAGCGGGGCCACAGATACGCAGTATTTT. Its protein product is CASSQVATSGATDTQYF.

This chain links TRBV5-1 with TRBJ1-6; D is possibly TRBD1 (6 bases). Looked up from germline, CDR1 is SGHRS and CDR2 is YFSETQ. The V and J ends lost 0 bases and 7 bases respectively, with 11 bases between them. This CDR3 contains 15 residues. Here the CDR3 reads CASSLEGRGNSPLHF. CDR3 DNA: TGCGCCAGCAGCTTGGAGGGTAGGGGGAATTCACCCCTCCACTTT. The full variable domain, in which reference TRBV5-1 and TRBJ1-6 provide the parts outside the CDR3, is KAGVTQTPRYLIKTRGQQVTLSCSPISGHRSVSWYQQTPGQGLQFLFEYFSETQRNKGNFPGRFSGRQFSNSRSEMNVSTLELGDSALYLCASSLEGRGNSPLHFGNGTRLTVT.

The rearrangement links TRBV5-1 to TRBJ1-2; 9 bases match TRBD1. Germline CDR1 is SGHRS and CDR2 is YFSETQ. The CDR3 runs 13 residues. J gave up 8 bases and V 4 bases, and 6 bases lay outside the gene matches. In nucleotides, the CDR3 is TGCGCCAGCAGCCCCGGGACAGGGCAGGGCTACACCTTC. Translated: CASSPGTGQGYTF.

The chain links TRBV11-2 to TRBJ2-3; 15 bases are shared with TRBD2. CDR3 length: 16 residues. The V segment lost 5 bases and the J segment 10 bases; nucleotides outside the gene matches: 10. CDR1 SGHAT and CDR2 FQNNGV come from the germline V gene. CDR3 bases: TGTGCCAGCAGCACCACCGGGACTAGCGGGGGGATTTCGCAGTATTTT. Protein sequence: CASSTTGTSGGISQYF.

This chain uses TRBV10-3 with TRBJ1-1; TRBD1 is a possible D gene (5 bases). Germline assignment: CDR1 ENHRY and CDR2 SYGVKD. The length of the CDR3 is 13 residues. The V end lost 4 bases, the J end lost 2 bases, and 8 bases lay between the germline ends. The CDR3 protein is CAISGQQNTEAFF. CDR3 sequence (DNA): TGTGCCATCAGTGGACAGCAAAACACTGAAGCTTTCTTT.